Listed below are T cell receptor beta chains from one sample, sequenced in a study of shared clonotypes between healthy human individuals. The repertoire was sequenced with immunoSEQ multiplex PCR; TCRdb's copy has only in-frame clones and lacks some. Of over a million clones listed, approximately 96% are singletons. Sequenced input: naive CD4+ T cells sorted from blood. These receptors were collected from a man between 25 and 39 years old in good health. Both conserved end residues are part of each CDR3. A D gene is named only where the DNA matches it firmly. Clone size is stated in some rows and not others, as once, few, many or a class when expanded.

CDR3 length | J gene | D gene | V gene | clone size | CDR3 DNA | CDR3 protein
15 | TRBJ2-7 | NA | TRBV14 | NA | TGTGCCAGCAGCCAAGCAAGGACAGCGACCTACGAGCAGTACTTC | CASSQARTATYEQYF
16 | TRBJ1-5 | NA | TRBV28 | NA | TGTGCCAGCAGCCCCACCCTGGGGGAGGGGAATCAGCCCCAGCATTTT | CASSPTLGEGNQPQHF
16 | TRBJ2-7 | TRBD2 | TRBV9 | NA | TGTGCCAGCAGCGGTCGGGGACTAGCGGGAGTTAGTGAGCAGTACTTC | CASSGRGLAGVSEQYF
10 | TRBJ1-1 | NA | TRBV7-9 | few | TGTGCCAGCAGCGGAGGAGAAGCTTTCTTT | CASSGGEAFF
14 | TRBJ2-1 | NA | TRBV25-1 | NA | TGTGCCAGCAGTGTACAGGGAACCTACAATGAGCAGTTCTTC | CASSVQGTYNEQFF
14 | TRBJ2-7 | NA | TRBV2 | NA | TGTGCCAGCACGACCCAGATGCGGGTCCACGAGCAGTACTTC | CASTTQMRVHEQYF
14 | TRBJ1-2 | NA | TRBV7-9 | NA | TGTGCCAGCAGCGCTGCCGGGACCAAAACGGGCTACACCTTC | CASSAAGTKTGYTF
19 | TRBJ2-2 | TRBD2 | TRBV7-9 | NA | TGTGCCAGCAGACATGGGGGGACTAGCGGGAGGAGGCCAACCGGGGAGCTGTTTTTT | CASRHGGTSGRRPTGELFF
14 | TRBJ1-5 | NA | TRBV5-1 | few | TGCGCCAGCAGCTTGCAGGGGCTTAATCAGCCCCAGCATTTT | CASSLQGLNQPQHF
13 | TRBJ1-1 | TRBD1 | TRBV18 | NA | TGTGCCAGCTCGCCTCAGGGGGCTACTGAAGCTTTCTTT | CASSPQGATEAFF
13 | TRBJ2-1 | NA | TRBV7-7 | NA | TGTGCTAGCAGCTTAGAGCGTGGGGATGAGCAGTTCTTC | CASSLERGDEQFF
15 | TRBJ2-2 | TRBD1 | TRBV2 | NA | TGTGCCAGCAGTGAGGACAGGATTAACACCGGGGAGCTGTTTTTT | CASSEDRINTGELFF
12 | TRBJ1-1 | NA | TRBV15 | NA | TGTGCCACCGGACAGACCGTTTTTGAAGCTTTCTTT | CATGQTVFEAFF
13 | TRBJ2-7 | NA | TRBV13 | NA | TGTGCCAGCAGTGACAGACTTATCTACGAGCAGTACTTC | CASSDRLIYEQYF
15 | TRBJ2-3 | TRBD2 | TRBV5-4 | NA | TGTGCCAGCAGCGGCGGGAGTTCTAGCTGGGATACGCAGTATTTT | CASSGGSSSWDTQYF
13 | TRBJ2-5 | TRBD2 | TRBV29-1 | NA | TGCAGCGTTCGACTAGCTCTGAAGGAGACCCAGTACTTC | CSVRLALKETQYF